This T cell receptor (beta chain) was profiled in a study of shared clonotypes between healthy human individuals (TCRdb year 2020). Broadly, across the study: The cohort comprised two women and a few men aged 18 to 49 years. Per donor, three plates each were used for CD4 naive and CD4 memory, two for CD8 naive, and one for CD8 memory. Blood TCR repertoires of about 5 healthy adults were deeply sequenced to estimate repertoire size and the extent of clonotype sharing between individuals. To increase sequencing depth and limit assay-specific biases, TCR repertoire library preparation and sequencing were carried out by different laboratories using diverse techniques. Each donor's leukapheresis produced roughly between roughly 0.9 and 9 billion PBMCs. Here is what the overall study found, with its caveats: When four donors were compared, the shared fraction of clonotypes was approximately 5% for naive CD4, around 3.6% for naive CD8, roughly 2.3% for memory CD4, and 0.4% for memory CD8. The small number of donors limited the genetic and exposure-history diversity represented. Naive subsets generally had larger estimated clonotype richness than memory subsets did. Clonotypes shared by all four sorted-subset donors showed higher generation probabilities than non-shared clonotypes. Incomplete sequencing was indicated by rarefaction of sorted-subset datasets, despite the large sequencing depth. Based on pairwise subsampling, the degree of clonotype sharing among donors was expected to be affected by sequencing depth. Only blood was sampled, and tissue TCR repertoires likely differ from those in blood.

Using the deep immunoSEQ assay, multiplex PCR amplified TCR CDR3 regions from genomic DNA. Genomic DNA extracted from each cell subset was distributed evenly over all wells of several immunoSEQ 96-well plates, and each plate served as one replicate. For sorted subsets, each replicate PCR was loaded with 200 to 250 ng genomic DNA, equivalent to 25,000 to 30,000 T cell genomes. The purified libraries were quantified using a Qubit 3.0 fluorometer, sized with a Bioanalyzer 2100, and then quantified again using the KAPA Library Quantification kit. A separate single-read 150-cycle Illumina NextSeq 550 flow cell was used to sequence each immunoSEQ 96-well plate. In the authors' own workflow: The immunoSEQ output contained only junctional sequences without quality scores, so filtering could not match that applied to full-length reads. Sequences were annotated with PyIR, a Python wrapper for IgBLAST v1.9, using IMGT germline references to assign V/J genes and CDR3. Reads with weak V/J assignments (E-value above 1e-6), missing CDR3, stop codons, out-of-frame junctions, or ambiguous translated residues were removed. V3J clonotypes were defined by identical inferred V gene, J gene, and CDR3 amino acid sequence. To compute the percentage overlap between repertoires, the number of shared unique clonotypes was divided by the size of the smaller repertoire. Richness of each repertoire was evaluated using RTK rarefaction, the Chao1 estimator, and Recon v2.1 estimates of unobserved clonotypes. Generation probabilities for all TCRbeta clonotypes obtained by the gDNA method from a handful of donors were computed using OLGA. TCRdb took over this immuneACCESS table, retaining in-frame rearrangements with V and J assigned. Such tables are incomplete; in checked studies, under half of the missing clones stem from an unresolved V gene, and the remainder is unexplained. V and J calls and clone size are those listed in that table; D and trimming were worked out from the DNA. This sample comprises around 2.5 million clones, approximately 94% of them detected only once. The ten largest clones represent approximately 0.37% of the sample.

Measured from the cysteine to the phenylalanine, the CDR3 is 15 residues long. Only the CDR3 part of the read is kept: 45 bases, read in frame from the first base. Cut back by 5 bases and 5 bases, the V and J ends lie 18 bases apart. CDR1 and CDR2, looked up from the germline V gene, are SGHTA and FQGNSA. With regard to this clone: This clone's antigen is unknown. Qualities for individual bases were not recorded, and no much larger clone is one base off.

Healthy HIV-negative adults with no recently reported acute infections or vaccinations were included as donors. Every donor was a Caucasian adult residing in Nashville, Tennessee, USA. CD4+ T cells were enriched through magnetic negative selection, after which naive cells were positively selected on CD45RA and the remaining negative fraction served as the memory subset. Blood was obtained by leukapheresis, after which PBMCs were separated by Ficoll-Histopaque density gradient centrifugation and cryopreserved in liquid nitrogen vapor phase. Analytical flow cytometry was used to check the purity and quantity of every magnetically sorted T cell population. Genomic DNA was isolated from every sorted fraction and measured by UV absorbance on a Nanodrop 2000c.

Sequenced material: naive CD4+ T cells from PBMCs. Reading the label with the study, this specimen's cell subset or site is: CD45RA+ positively selected. The receptor chain draws on TRBV7-2 and TRBJ2-5; D gene: possibly TRBD1, on 6 matching bases. This receptor was taken from a young man in good health. Some clones in this sample may be carry-over from other donors' samples. The sequenced DNA: TGTGCCAGCAGCCGTCGAACACAGGGCAGCGAGACCCAGTACTTC. Its translation is CASSRRTQGSETQYF.